This TCR beta chain is drawn from a study of blood T cell repertoires in COVID-19. In the study overall: The origin of the acute and convalescent COVID-19 samples was the United States, Italy and Spain. PBMCs, B-cell-depleted T cells, or T cells were the source of the cDNA or gDNA that made up the material.

In the authors' methods: Nucleated cell counts were estimated from reference gene primer amplification. Sequenced by immunoSEQ multiplex PCR; TCRdb stores in-frame clones only, minus some. The DNA was the basis for D and trimming; V, J and clone size are from that table. The sample consists of about 120,000 clones, about 83% of them appearing once. Looked up from germline, CDR1 is SGDLS and CDR2 is YYNGEE. Germline trimming cut 0 bases from V and 2 bases from J; bases unmatched to any gene: 6. The CDR3 runs 16 residues. The sequence came from a woman aged 45-65 years with acute or convalescent COVID-19. The sequenced material came from peripheral blood. This chain links TRBV9 with TRBJ1-1, with 8 bases fitting TRBD1. CDR3 loop: CASSVAQGAFNTEAFF. CDR3 sequence (DNA): TGTGCCAGCAGCGTAGCCCAGGGGGCGTTCAACACTGAAGCTTTCTTT.